What follows describes a single TCR beta chain. The sample is drawn from a study of CD8+CD57+ T cells in acquired aplastic anemia. The germline gives CDR1 WSHSY, CDR2 SAAADI. The CDR3 has 15 residues. Trimming took 2 bases from V and 4 from J; bases not matched to a gene: 6. Genomic DNA, the template, was used for profiling of the TCR beta VDJ and CDR3. TCRdb recomputed calls from the reads with MiXCR, one row per CDR3 protein. Of tens of thousands of distinct CDR3 sequences listed, 70% are singletons. Individuals selected for sequencing had exhibited CD8+CD57+ cell expansion on flow cytometry. The sequence was obtained from a human donor with aplastic anemia. The material sequenced was sorted CD4+, CD8+, or CD8+CD57+ T cells (not recorded which) from PBMCs. The chain joins TRBV10-2 to TRBJ2-5; 8 positions match TRBD2. CDR3 bases: TGCGCCAGCAGTGAGAGGTCCGGGAGGGGAGAGACCCAGTACTTC. Amino acids: CASSERSGRGETQYF.